This TCR beta chain was identified in a study of shared clonotypes between healthy human individuals. Study as a whole: Donors were a couple of women and a few men aged 18 to 49. Per-donor plates numbered three CD4 naive, three CD4 memory, two CD8 naive and one CD8 memory.

When replicate PCRs were run on sorted subsets, they used 200 ng DNA, about 30,000 T cell genomes. Profiled with immunoSEQ multiplex PCR; TCRdb holds only in-frame clones, not every one. The sample has roughly 680,000 clones, approximately 77% seen once. Germline-derived CDR1 and CDR2 are SGHRS and YFSETQ. V was cut by 2 bases and J by 0 bases, with 12 bases left in between. The CDR3 sequence is 17 residues long. This clonotype was sampled from a woman in her twenties or thirties in good health. The chain joins TRBV5-1 to TRBJ2-6; D perhaps matches TRBD1 (6 bases). Sequenced sample: memory CD4+ T cells sorted from blood. Subset meaning: CD45RA-negative fraction. CDR3: CASSFTGHFSGANVLTF. The DNA of the CDR3 is TGCGCCAGCAGCTTCACGGGACACTTCTCTGGGGCCAACGTCCTGACTTTC. The whole variable domain, filled in from reference TRBV5-1 and TRBJ2-6, reads KAGVTQTPRYLIKTRGQQVTLSCSPISGHRSVSWYQQTPGQGLQFLFEYFSETQRNKGNFPGRFSGRQFSNSRSEMNVSTLELGDSALYLCASSFTGHFSGANVLTFGAGSRLTVL.